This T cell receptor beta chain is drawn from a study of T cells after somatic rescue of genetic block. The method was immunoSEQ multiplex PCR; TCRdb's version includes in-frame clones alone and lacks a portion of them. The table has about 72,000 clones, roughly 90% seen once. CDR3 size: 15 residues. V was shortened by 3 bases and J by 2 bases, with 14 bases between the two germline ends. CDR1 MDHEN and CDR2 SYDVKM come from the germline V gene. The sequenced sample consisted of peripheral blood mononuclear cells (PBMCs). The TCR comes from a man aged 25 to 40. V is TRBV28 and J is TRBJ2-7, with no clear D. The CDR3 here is CASSFRQVGTYEQYF. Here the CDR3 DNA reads TGTGCCAGCAGTTTCCGGCAGGTCGGTACCTACGAGCAGTACTTC.